The clone carrying this T cell receptor beta chain was recorded a few times. The antigen is unknown. All sorted populations exceeded 98% purity. These data originate in a study of beta chain features in type 1 diabetes. Germline CDR1 SEHNR, CDR2 FQNEAQ (reference sequence). CDR3 length: 16 residues. V shed 4 bases, J shed 6 bases, and the junction held 13 bases outside the gene matches. Whole-study results and caveats: Unsettled here was the matter of whether HLA type influences TCRB rearrangement.

The entirety of the isolated RNA underwent reverse transcription, so expressed TCRB transcripts were sequenced. Produced via immunoSEQ multiplex PCR; TCRdb's table is partial and in-frame only. The sample includes 600,000 to 650,000 clones, 15% to 19% of them seen just once. The specimen sequenced was naive CD4+ T cells from blood. The chain employs TRBV7-9 and TRBJ1-1; 8 nucleotides agree with TRBD1. This clonotype originated in a man between 18 and 35 years old in good health. The CDR3 sequence is CASSSSRTGRFAEAFF. The CDR3 DNA follows: TGTGCCAGCAGCTCATCTCGGACAGGGAGGTTCGCTGAAGCTTTCTTT.